This TCR beta chain emerged from a study of T-cell memory formation after mild COVID-19. Study overall: TCR clustering was largely donor specific.

Germline V gene lookup returns CDR1 DFQATT and CDR2 SNEGSKA (reference sequence). The CDR3 totals 17 residues. Trimming cost V 6 bases and J 1 base, with 23 bases left between them. TCRdb used MiXCR to reprocess the 5' RACE reads, holding one entry per CDR3 protein. The data show 150,000 to 200,000 distinct CDR3 sequences, roughly 10% seen once. V and J are TRBV20-1 and TRBJ2-3; weak D call: TRBD2 (6 bases). This receptor was taken from a man between 18 and 29 years old who had mild COVID-19 (a few samples of this study predate the infection). Cell type and time point are not known. Sequencing was performed on PBMCs or a T cell subset sorted from them (not recorded which). For the CDR3, the DNA is TGCAGTGCAACGGAACGCCGGGACTCACACCGCACAGATACGCAGTATTTT. It specifies CSATERRDSHRTDTQYF.